This T cell receptor beta chain was recovered during a study of PD-L1 blockade in urothelial cancer. Background on the study: Patients initiated atezolizumab at some point between 2014 and 2015 at 1,200 mg intravenously every 3 weeks. Patients arrived having already received 0 to 3 prior chemotherapy regimens. Blood underwent analysis 3 weeks (second dose) and 6 weeks after treatment began. The study recovered a median of around 140,000 T cells per blood sample.

Germline V gene lookup returns CDR1 MGHRA and CDR2 YSYEKL. Trimming left V 3 bases short and J 7 bases short, with 19 bases between. CDR3 length equals 15 residues. Time point defined: peripheral blood 6 weeks after treatment start. Sequencing used immunoSEQ multiplex PCR; TCRdb keeps in-frame clones, though not all of them. Of around 49,000 clones in the sample, approximately 90% were seen once. The sequence derives from a man in his fifties or sixties with urothelial cancer. This chain joins TRBV4-1 and TRBJ2-7, with D perhaps TRBD2 (7 bases). Sequenced here: PBMCs, sampled around atezolizumab (anti-PD-L1) treatment. This chain's CDR3 is CASSQRGGPGVEQYF. CDR3 sequence (DNA): TGCGCCAGCAGCCAGAGGGGGGGCCCCGGGGTTGAGCAGTACTTC.